The 18 T cell receptor beta chains presented below share a single source sample, sequenced in a study of memory CD4+ T cells and cytomegalovirus serostatus (dated by TCRdb to the late 2010s). Single viable CD3+CD4+CD8-CD45RO+ cells were sorted as memory CD4+ T cells on a FACSAria II. The library was produced with the immunoSEQ multiplex PCR assay. The source is immuneACCESS, and TCRdb retained only in-frame sequences with V and J called. Part of the clones is not carried over; for the studies checked, unresolved V genes explain less than half of this, and the remainder is unexplained. The sample table contains approximately 92,000 clones; only one count was recorded for about four fifths of them. Around 3.6% of the sample lies in the top ten. Sequencing input: memory CD4+ T cells from blood. These receptors came from an adult in good health and CMV-seropositive.

CDR3 in DNA: TGTGCCAGCAGCGATACAGGGATTAGGAGCAATCAGCCCCAGCATTTT. Encoded protein: CASSDTGIRSNQPQHF. J is TRBJ1-5 and V is TRBV6-6, with D possibly TRBD1 on 6 matching bases. There are 16 residues in the CDR3. The V end was cut by 6 bases, the J end by 1 base, with 16 bases between. Germline assignment: CDR1 MNHNY and CDR2 SVGAGI (reference sequence).

This chain joins TRBV12-5 and TRBJ2-3; 9 positions match TRBD2. The V segment lost 1 base and the J segment 5 bases; nucleotides outside the gene matches: 10. CDR1 is LGHNT and CDR2 is FRNRAP in the germline V gene. CDR3 length equals 17 residues. CDR3 sequence (DNA): TGTGCTAGTGGTTTGGGGAACGCGGGAGGGCCGGGAGATACGCAGTATTTT. This sequence encodes CASGLGNAGGPGDTQYF.

This clone was detected only a few times. The V call is TRBV30, the J call TRBJ2-5; a weak D match, TRBD2 (6 bases). Trimming stripped 4 bases from V and 9 bases from J, with 12 bases between. CDR1 is GTSNPN, CDR2 SVGIG, per germline (reference sequence). The CDR3 sequence is 11 residues long. CDR3 in amino acids: CAWTVPGAQYF. CDR3 nucleotides: TGTGCCTGGACCGTACCGGGGGCCCAGTACTTC.

V usage is TRBV5-1 and J usage is TRBJ2-7; 7 nucleotides line up with TRBD2. CDR1 is SGHRS and CDR2 is YFSETQ in the germline V gene. The trim removed 4 bases at V and 4 bases at J, leaving 14 bases unmatched. The CDR3 covers 16 residues. The CDR3 is CASSDPREGLGYEQYF. The CDR3, as DNA: TGCGCCAGCAGCGATCCAAGGGAGGGCCTGGGGTACGAGCAGTACTTC.

The chain couples TRBV10-3 to TRBJ2-3; the match to TRBD2 covers 7 bases. Germline loops: CDR1 ENHRY, CDR2 SYGVKD. Trimming took 6 bases from V and 1 from J; bases not matched to a gene: 7. The CDR3 runs 15 residues. Here the CDR3 reads CAISPPGRGTDTQYF. The DNA for the CDR3 is TGTGCCATCAGCCCCCCAGGGAGGGGCACAGATACGCAGTATTTT.

This clone was found a few times. Other DNA sequences in this specimen translate into the identical CDR3. The chain employs TRBV7-3 and TRBJ2-5, with 9 bases matching TRBD1. The CDR3 has 14 amino acids. V gave up 0 bases and J gave up 5 bases; unmatched junction bases: 1. CDR1 SGHTA and CDR2 FQGTGA come from the germline V gene. CDR3 protein: CASSLTGQGETQYF. CDR3 sequence (DNA): TGTGCCAGCAGCTTAACCGGACAGGGGGAGACCCAGTACTTC.

The chain combines TRBV19 with TRBJ2-3; the match to TRBD2 covers 8 bases. CDR1 and CDR2 (germline): LNHDA, SQIVND (reference sequence). The junction had 14 bases not matched to a gene; V was cut back by 5 bases and J by 4 bases. The CDR3 contains 17 residues. CDR3 region: CASSGGVPSGLADTQYF. The CDR3 region has the DNA TGTGCCAGTAGTGGTGGTGTTCCTAGCGGGCTAGCAGATACGCAGTATTTT.

This clone has a handful of counts. The V gene is TRBV27, the J gene TRBJ2-3; D call uncertain. V was trimmed by 0 bases and J by 8 bases, leaving 9 bases between them. The CDR3 covers 13 residues. The germline CDR1 and CDR2 sequences are MNHEY and SMNVEV (reference sequence). Written as DNA, the CDR3 is TGTGCCAGCAGTTTATCGTTGGCTTTTACGCAGTATTTT. This translates into CASSLSLAFTQYF.

The chain has TRBV5-4 and TRBJ2-5, with D possibly matching TRBD2 (5 bases). The V end was cut by 4 bases, the J end by 1 base, with 14 bases between. CDR1 is SGHNT, CDR2 YYREEE, per germline (reference sequence). The length of the CDR3 is 15 residues. The CDR3 protein is CASSPAASPQETQYF. The CDR3 bases are TGTGCCAGCAGCCCGGCGGCTAGCCCCCAAGAGACCCAGTACTTC.

The chain recombines TRBV7-2 with TRBJ1-1; no reliable D call. The CDR3 is 13 residues long. Germline V gene lookup returns CDR1 SGHTA and CDR2 FQGNSA. V was cut by 1 base and J by 4 bases, with 7 bases left in between. CDR3 DNA: TGTGCCAGCAGCTTAGTGGAGGGCACTGAAGCTTTCTTT. Its translation: CASSLVEGTEAFF.

V usage is TRBV11-1 and J usage is TRBJ2-2; unclear D gene. The V gene's germline CDR1 is SGHAT and CDR2 FQDESV (reference sequence). Trimming took 1 base from V and 5 from J, leaving 8 bases between them. This CDR3 spans 14 amino acids. The CDR3 is CASSLDSATGELFF. DNA of the CDR3: TGTGCCAGCAGCTTAGATTCCGCGACCGGGGAGCTGTTTTTT.

The chain carries TRBV19 and TRBJ1-5; D is perhaps TRBD1 (5 bases). The CDR3 covers 14 residues. CDR1 is LNHDA and CDR2 is SQIVND in the germline V gene (reference sequence). V gave up 3 bases and J gave up 5 bases, with 11 bases separating them. CDR3 DNA sequence: TGTGCCAGTAGTATCCCCCAAGGGGATCAGCCCCAGCATTTT. Its protein is CASSIPQGDQPQHF. The variable domain in full, completed from reference TRBV19 and TRBJ1-5, reads DGGITQSPKYLFRKEGQNVTLSCEQNLNHDAMYWYRQDPGQGLRLIYYSQIVNDFQKGDIAEGYSVSREKKESFPLTVTSAQKNPTAFYLCASSIPQGDQPQHFGDGTRLSIL.

The chain links TRBV2 to TRBJ1-2; tentatively, D is TRBD1 (6 bases). Trimming stripped 6 bases from V and 3 bases from J, with 11 bases between. The germline gives CDR1 SNHLY, CDR2 FYNNEI. There are 13 residues in the CDR3. The CDR3 loop reads CASSEQGDYGYTF. In DNA form, the CDR3 reads TGTGCCAGCAGCGAACAGGGTGACTATGGCTACACCTTC. Looking up the rest from reference TRBV2 and TRBJ1-2 gives the full variable domain: EPEVTQTPSHQVTQMGQEVILRCVPISNHLYFYWYRQILGQKVEFLVSFYNNEISEKSEIFDDQFSVERPDGSNFTLKIRSTKLEDSAMYFCASSEQGDYGYTFGSGTRLTVV.

The rearrangement links TRBV28 to TRBJ2-1; 9 bases fit TRBD1. V was clipped by 5 bases and J by 6 bases; unmatched bases: 11. The CDR3 length is 16 residues. CDR1 is MDHEN and CDR2 is SYDVKM in the germline V gene. CDR3 amino acids: CASSAPGQGSPNEQFF. As DNA, the CDR3 is TGTGCCAGCAGTGCGCCGGGACAGGGATCCCCCAATGAGCAGTTCTTC.

The chain recombines TRBV18 with TRBJ1-1, with unresolved D. In germline, CDR1 is KGHSH, CDR2 LQKENI. Deletions cut 2 bases from V and 2 bases from J, with 9 bases between. This CDR3 is 14 amino acids long. The CDR3 DNA reads TGTGCCAGCTCACCAAACGAAGGAAACACTGAAGCTTTCTTT. Protein: CASSPNEGNTEAFF.

The chain carries TRBV28 and TRBJ1-1; weak D call: TRBD1 (6 bases). CDR3 length: 13 residues. CDR1 MDHEN and CDR2 SYDVKM come from the germline V gene. Trimming removed 1 base at V and 4 bases at J, with 7 bases between. DNA of the CDR3: TGTGCCAGCAGTTTATACAGGGCCACTGAAGCTTTCTTT. Its translation is CASSLYRATEAFF.

The V call is TRBV6-6, the J call TRBJ2-4; 9 bases line up with TRBD2. J was trimmed by 0 bases and V by 8 bases; bases with no gene match: 5. Looked up from germline, CDR1 is MNHNY and CDR2 is SVGAGI (reference sequence). The CDR3 is 15 residues long. The CDR3 region has the DNA TGTGCCAGCTTAGCGGGAGACCTAGCCAAAAACATTCAGTACTTC. As protein: CASLAGDLAKNIQYF.

The V and J genes are TRBV7-9 and TRBJ2-3; D may be TRBD2 (5 bases). The germline V gene has CDR1 SEHNR and CDR2 FQNEAQ (reference sequence). This CDR3 spans 12 amino acids. Deletions cut 5 bases from V and 6 bases from J, with 9 bases between. The CDR3: CASSPSGDTQYF. The DNA of the CDR3 is TGTGCCAGCAGCCCTTCGGGGGATACGCAGTATTTT.